Below, 18 T cell receptor beta chains from the same sample are listed, as sequenced in a study of post-analysis software for immune sequencing data. These receptors lack a known antigen. General study points: A handful of TRBV segments were significantly more frequent in patients than in controls. TRBV5-6, TRBV5-1 and TRBV20-1 were among these segments.

TCR beta cDNA libraries included unique molecular identifiers. TCRdb called the PCR reads again in MiXCR, with one record for every CDR3 protein. In the table there are fewer than 900,000 distinct CDR3 sequences, 46% of which are singletons. The sequencing input was blood. The receptors originated from a girl aged 10-17 years with multiple sclerosis.

The chain has TRBV29-1 and TRBJ2-5; 13 positions match TRBD2. CDR3 size: 17 residues. CDR1 is SQVTM, CDR2 ANQGSEA, per germline. After removal of 7 bases from V and 1 base from J, the junction contained 12 bases not matched to a gene. The CDR3 is CSARPPTSGRAQETQYF. The CDR3 DNA follows: TGCAGCGCCCGACCCCCCACTAGCGGGAGGGCCCAAGAGACCCAGTACTTC.

This chain connects TRBV5-1 to TRBJ2-5; 7 nucleotides agree with TRBD2. V gave up 5 bases and J gave up 11 bases; unmatched junction bases: 18. The CDR3 totals 15 residues. Per germline, CDR1 SGHRS and CDR2 YFSETQ. Here the CDR3 reads CASRPQAAGVGEQYF. The CDR3 DNA follows: TGCGCCAGCAGACCCCAAGCGGCGGGAGTCGGGGAGCAGTACTTC.

V usage is TRBV4-2 and J usage is TRBJ2-7; unclear D gene. The CDR3 loop spans 13 amino acids. V was trimmed by 1 base and J by 11 bases, leaving 15 bases between them. Per the germline V gene, CDR1 is LGHNA and CDR2 is YNFKEQ. The CDR3 spells CASSQVPAEREYF. CDR3 sequence (DNA): TGTGCCAGCAGCCAAGTCCCCGCAGAGAGAGAGTACTTC.

The genes are TRBV5-1 and TRBJ2-3; a possible D gene is TRBD2 (7 bases). Germline lookup yields CDR1 SGHRS and CDR2 YFSETQ. Trimming pared 4 bases from V and 3 bases from J, leaving 18 bases between. The CDR3 has 16 residues. The CDR3 DNA reads TGCGCCAGCAGCCCTGCTAGCGGAGGGGGAACAGATACGCAGTATTTT. Amino acids: CASSPASGGGTDTQYF.

There are a few counts of this clonotype. This chain uses TRBV28 with TRBJ1-5; 7 bases agree with TRBD1. V lost 8 bases, J lost 4 bases, and 14 bases stayed unmatched. CDR1 MDHEN and CDR2 SYDVKM come from the germline V gene. The CDR3 loop spans 16 amino acids. This CDR3 is CASSSLPTGLNQPQHF. The CDR3 nucleotides read TGTGCCAGCTCCTCACTACCGACAGGGTTGAATCAGCCCCAGCATTTT.

This clonotype was found a few times. DNA for the CDR3: TGCAGCGTTGGGGTGAGGGGCTACGAGCAGTACTTC. Residues: CSVGVRGYEQYF. The chain joins TRBV29-1 to TRBJ2-7; D may be TRBD1 or TRBD2 (5 bases each). V was pared by 4 bases and J by 3 bases, with 10 bases between. The CDR3 is 12 residues long. From germline, CDR1 is SQVTM and CDR2 ANQGSEA.

This clonotype has only a few counts. The chain links TRBV4-1 to TRBJ2-5; TRBD2 matches 11 bases. V lost 3 bases to trimming and J lost 5 bases; unmatched junction nucleotides: 11. Germline lookup yields CDR1 MGHRA and CDR2 YSYEKL. This CDR3 has 17 residues. CDR3 sequence: CASSHLGLAEIPETQYF. DNA of the CDR3: TGCGCCAGCAGCCACCTGGGACTAGCGGAGATTCCGGAGACCCAGTACTTC.

Only a few counts were recorded for this clonotype. The CDR3 nucleotides are TGTGCCAGCAGCCTAAGGACTAGCGGGAGTAGCCATGAGCAGTTCTTC. It yields the protein CASSLRTSGSSHEQFF. The chain links TRBV7-2 to TRBJ2-1; 13 bases are shared with TRBD2. CDR3 length: 16 amino acids. V dropped 5 bases and J dropped 8; count of bases not matched to a gene: 9. The germline V gene has CDR1 SGHTA and CDR2 FQGNSA.

J is TRBJ2-5 and V is TRBV4-2; no clear D. CDR3 size: 14 residues. Trimming took off 4 bases at V and 1 base at J, with 10 bases between the two ends. Looked up from germline, CDR1 is LGHNA and CDR2 is YNFKEQ. The CDR3 coding sequence is TGTGCCAGCAGCCGAGAAAGGTTCCAAGAGACCCAGTACTTC. Translated, it gives CASSRERFQETQYF.

This CDR3 is CASSPGPGGTNGYTF. DNA of the CDR3: TGCGCCAGCAGCCCGGGTCCAGGGGGCACGAATGGCTACACCTTC. The chain joins TRBV4-3 to TRBJ1-2; 8 positions match TRBD1. The germline CDR1 and CDR2 sequences are LGHNA and YSLEER. V dropped 4 bases and J dropped 6; count of bases not matched to a gene: 10. The CDR3 is 15 residues long.

V gene TRBV27 combines with J gene TRBJ2-3, with no clear D. CDR3 size: 17 residues. Germline loops: CDR1 MNHEY, CDR2 SMNVEV (reference sequence). Between the trimmed V and J ends, which lost 5 bases and 0 bases, there was a span of 18 bases. As DNA, the CDR3 is TGTGCCAGCAGTAATTTATTCGGAGTATCTAGCACAGATACGCAGTATTTT. It codes for CASSNLFGVSSTDTQYF.

This rearrangement joins TRBV10-3 to TRBJ2-1; D gene ambiguous. This CDR3 contains 12 residues. V gave up 0 bases and J gave up 8 bases, with 5 bases separating them. CDR1 ENHRY and CDR2 SYGVKD come from the germline V gene. This CDR3 is CAISESDHEQFF. CDR3 sequence (DNA): TGTGCCATCAGTGAGTCTGACCATGAGCAGTTCTTC.

The J gene is TRBJ2-1, the V gene TRBV6-5; 10 bases align to TRBD1. Looked up from germline, CDR1 is MNHEY and CDR2 is SVGAGI. The length of the CDR3 is 16 residues. The junction had 6 bases not matched to a gene; V was cut back by 1 base and J by 6 bases. The CDR3 loop is CASSYFGTGVFNEQFF. The CDR3, as DNA: TGTGCCAGCAGTTACTTCGGGACAGGGGTTTTCAATGAGCAGTTCTTC.

V and J are TRBV7-9 and TRBJ1-4; no reliable D call. Trimming removed 8 bases at V and 3 bases at J, with 13 bases between. Germline lookup yields CDR1 SEHNR and CDR2 FQNEAQ (reference sequence). The CDR3 is 14 residues long. The CDR3 here is CASGSPGSNEKLFF. CDR3 bases: TGTGCCAGCGGCTCCCCGGGGTCTAATGAAAAACTGTTTTTT.

The J gene is TRBJ2-1, the V gene TRBV20-1; TRBD2 aligns across 14 bases. Germline V lookup: CDR1 DFQATT, CDR2 SNEGSKA (reference sequence). V trimming: 4 bases; J trimming: 15 bases; junction bases outside the gene matches: 11. The CDR3 consists of 14 residues. CDR3 in DNA: TGCAGTGCTACGGGACTAGCGGGAGTCCTTTTTCCGTTCTTC. Its protein product is CSATGLAGVLFPFF.

A single count supports this clonotype. CDR3 sequence: CASSLDGTLYGYTF. In DNA form, the CDR3 reads TGTGCCAGCAGCTTGGATGGGACACTTTATGGCTACACCTTC. The genes are TRBV5-5 and TRBJ1-2; D possibly corresponds to TRBD1 (6 bases). The CDR3 extends over 14 amino acids. Trimming shortened V by 0 bases and J by 5 bases, and 11 bases separated the two germline ends. Germline V CDR1 and CDR2: SGHKS, YYEKEE (reference sequence).

This clonotype was found a few times. The chain employs TRBV4-1 and TRBJ1-1; D not certain. Germline V gives CDR1 MGHRA, CDR2 YSYEKL. The V end lost 3 bases, the J end lost 0 bases, and 8 bases lay between the germline ends. The CDR3 contains 14 residues. The CDR3 is CASSQGHMNTEAFF. In DNA, the CDR3 is TGCGCCAGCAGCCAGGGCCACATGAACACTGAAGCTTTCTTT.

The chain recombines TRBV29-1 with TRBJ2-5, with 8 bases identical to TRBD2. Germline V gene data show CDR1 as SQVTM and CDR2 as ANQGSEA. This CDR3 contains 12 residues. The J segment lost 3 bases and the V segment lost 4 bases, leaving 1 base of the junction unmatched. The CDR3 nucleotides are TGCAGCGTTGGACTAGCGAAAGAGACCCAGTACTTC. Protein: CSVGLAKETQYF.